These T cell receptor beta chains were read from a single sample in a study of shared clonotypes between healthy human individuals. Produced via immunoSEQ multiplex PCR; TCRdb's table is partial and in-frame only. The table includes 950,000 to 1,100,000 clones, 70% to 80% detected once. Sequenced input: memory CD4+ T cells sorted from blood. The receptors come from a man aged 18 to 29 in good health. The CDR3 runs from the conserved cysteine through the conserved F or W. A D gene is named only where the DNA matches it firmly. Where a row states a size, it is once, few, many or the class of an expanded clone; other rows omit it.

CDR3	DNA	V	J	size	D
CASSPRWGKEYEQFF	TGTGCCAGCAGCCCCCGGTGGGGGAAAGAGTATGAGCAGTTCTTC	TRBV9	TRBJ2-1	-	-
CASSESRNSPLHF	TGTGCCAGCAGTGAATCTAGGAATTCACCCCTCCACTTT	TRBV6-4	TRBJ1-6	-	-
CASSPQSALATGELFF	TGTGCCAGCTCACCGCAGAGCGCCCTCGCCACCGGGGAGCTGTTTTTT	TRBV18	TRBJ2-2	-	-
CASSYGGGTEAFF	TGTGCCAGCAGTTACGGGGGGGGGACTGAAGCTTTCTTT	TRBV6-5	TRBJ1-1	once	-
CASSENRGNTEAFF	TGTGCCAGCAGTGAAAACAGGGGGAACACTGAAGCTTTCTTT	TRBV6-1	TRBJ1-1	few	TRBD1
CASRKDGLPRYTF	TGTGCCAGCAGAAAGGACGGATTACCCCGCTACACCTTC	TRBV6-5	TRBJ1-2	-	-
CAWSSNRGRGYGYTF	TGTGCCTGGAGTTCTAACAGGGGGCGGGGATATGGCTACACCTTC	TRBV30	TRBJ1-2	-	TRBD1
CASESQREKGHNEQFF	TGTGCCAGCGAGTCCCAGAGGGAGAAGGGACACAATGAGCAGTTCTTC	TRBV27	TRBJ2-1	-	-
CASSPGLYEQYF	TGTGCCAGCAGCCCGGGACTCTACGAGCAGTACTTC	TRBV7-2	TRBJ2-7	-	-
CASSSPTGTTNTGELFF	TGCGCCAGCAGCTCCCCTACCGGGACTACAAACACCGGGGAGCTGTTTTTT	TRBV5-1	TRBJ2-2	-	TRBD2
CASSRGWDEQYF	TGTGCCAGCAGCCGCGGGTGGGACGAGCAGTACTTC	TRBV7-2	TRBJ2-7	-	-
CAIKRGEGTYEQYF	TGTGCCATCAAGAGGGGGGAGGGGACCTACGAGCAGTACTTC	TRBV2	TRBJ2-7	-	-
CASSYRNEQYF	TGTGCCAGCAGTTACCGGAACGAGCAGTACTTC	TRBV6-5	TRBJ2-7	-	-
CASSYLNTLDYEQYF	TGTGCCAGCAGTTACCTGAATACTTTGGACTACGAGCAGTACTTC	TRBV6-6	TRBJ2-7	-	-
CASSPGLAESYNEQFF	TGTGCCAGCAGCCCAGGACTAGCGGAGTCCTACAATGAGCAGTTCTTC	TRBV7-2	TRBJ2-1	few	TRBD2
CAWSVRPKGSSPLHF	TGTGCCTGGAGTGTACGGCCGAAAGGGTCGTCACCCCTCCACTTT	TRBV30	TRBJ1-6	few	-
CASSQRASGSKDTQYF	TGTGCCAGCAGCCAAAGGGCTAGCGGGAGTAAGGATACGCAGTATTTT	TRBV11-2	TRBJ2-3	once	TRBD2
CASSLVAATGAGYTF	TGTGCCAGCAGCTTGGTGGCAGCGACAGGGGCGGGCTACACCTTC	TRBV5-4	TRBJ1-2	-	TRBD1
CAWSVQRAGGNTIYF	TGTGCCTGGAGTGTACAACGAGCCGGGGGAAACACCATATATTTT	TRBV30	TRBJ1-3	-	-
CASSSRCPGQYF	TGTGCCAGCAGCTCCCGGTGTCCCGGGCAGTACTTC	TRBV12-1	TRBJ2-7	-	-
CASSQDRDSNYGYTF	TGTGCCAGCAGCCAAGATCGGGACAGTAACTATGGCTACACCTTC	TRBV4-2	TRBJ1-2	-	TRBD1
CASSFSSGANTGELFF	TGTGCCAGCAGCTTCTCTAGCGGGGCGAACACCGGGGAGCTGTTTTTT	TRBV11-2	TRBJ2-2	-	TRBD2
CASSPRLWGNQPQHF	TGTGCCAGCAGCCCCCGACTGTGGGGTAATCAGCCCCAGCATTTT	TRBV5-8	TRBJ1-5	once	-
CASSDVTLAGQGTQYF	TGTGCCAGCAGTGATGTGACACTAGCGGGACAAGGGACCCAGTACTTC	TRBV2	TRBJ2-5	-	TRBD2
CASSRITTVGYTF	TGTGCCAGCAGCCGTATCACGACGGTGGGCTACACCTTC	TRBV7-6	TRBJ1-2	-	-
CASSVAGTTEAFF	TGTGCCAGCAGCGTAGCCGGGACCACTGAAGCTTTCTTT	TRBV9	TRBJ1-1	few	-
CASSFISSPAQYF	TGTGCCAGCAGCTTCATAAGTAGTCCAGCGCAGTATTTT	TRBV7-9	TRBJ2-3	-	-
CASTLVGRAFQEKLFF	TGTGCCAGCACCCTTGTGGGGAGGGCCTTTCAGGAAAAACTGTTTTTT	TRBV7-9	TRBJ1-4	few	-
CASRAGLAGIEQFF	TGTGCCAGCAGAGCGGGACTAGCGGGAATTGAGCAGTTCTTC	TRBV6-5	TRBJ2-1	-	TRBD2
CASSGLRDRSNTEAFF	TGTGCCAGCAGTGGCCTCCGTGACAGGTCGAACACTGAAGCTTTCTTT	TRBV6-1	TRBJ1-1	-	-
CASSRASGSTGELFF	TGCGCCAGCAGCCGGGCTAGCGGGAGCACCGGGGAGCTGTTTTTT	TRBV4-3	TRBJ2-2	-	TRBD2
CASSLRRSPNEKLFF	TGTGCCAGCAGCCTACGGCGATCACCTAATGAAAAACTGTTTTTT	TRBV6-5	TRBJ1-4	-	-
CASSYLGGDGYTF	TGTGCCAGCAGCTACCTCGGGGGGGATGGCTACACCTTC	TRBV7-9	TRBJ1-2	-	-
CASSLTSGVTYEQYF	TGTGCCAGCAGCTTGACTAGCGGGGTTACCTACGAGCAGTACTTC	TRBV11-3	TRBJ2-7	-	TRBD2
CASSLSWRGGTQYF	TGTGCCAGCAGCTTGTCGTGGAGAGGGGGGACCCAGTACTTC	TRBV5-6	TRBJ2-5	few	-
CASSGGTVLAKNIQYF	TGTGCCAGCAGTGGGGGGACAGTTCTAGCCAAAAACATTCAGTACTTC	TRBV6-1	TRBJ2-4	-	TRBD1
CASSVDEGTEAFF	TGTGCCAGCAGTGTAGACGAGGGGACTGAAGCTTTCTTT	TRBV6-1	TRBJ1-1	many	-
CATRAGDQETQYF	TGCGCCACCAGGGCGGGGGACCAAGAGACCCAGTACTTC	TRBV4-1	TRBJ2-5	-	TRBD2
CASSPSGGTYNEQFF	TGCGCCAGCAGCCCTAGCGGGGGGACCTACAATGAGCAGTTCTTC	TRBV5-1	TRBJ2-1	-	TRBD2
CACQGQGYSTDTQYF	TGTGCCTGCCAGGGACAGGGATATAGCACAGATACGCAGTATTTT	TRBV30	TRBJ2-3	-	TRBD1
CASSVLTYEQYF	TGTGCCAGCAGTGTACTCACCTACGAGCAGTACTTC	TRBV2	TRBJ2-7	-	-
CASSYRGAPSSYEQYF	TGTGCCAGCAGTTACCGGGGAGCGCCTAGCTCCTACGAGCAGTACTTC	TRBV6-5	TRBJ2-7	-	-
CASERTGGIYGYTF	TGCGCCAGCGAAAGGACAGGGGGCATCTATGGCTACACCTTC	TRBV23-1	TRBJ1-2	-	TRBD1
CASSVPGQGNTEAFF	TGTGCCAGCAGTGTACCTGGACAGGGAAACACTGAAGCTTTCTTT	TRBV27	TRBJ1-1	-	TRBD1
CASNLLAGSTETQYF	TGTGCCAGCAACTTACTAGCGGGATCAACAGAGACCCAGTACTTC	TRBV7-2	TRBJ2-5	-	TRBD2
CASSLSGSLYNGQFF	TGTGCCAGCAGTCTTAGCGGGAGTCTCTACAATGGGCAGTTCTTC	TRBV6-1	TRBJ2-1	-	TRBD2
CASSEIGGSPYEQYF	TGTGCCAGCAGTGAAATCGGGGGCAGCCCCTACGAGCAGTACTTC	TRBV2	TRBJ2-7	-	-
CASSGRDRGYYEQYF	TGTGCCAGTAGTGGCCGGGACAGGGGCTATTACGAGCAGTACTTC	TRBV19	TRBJ2-7	-	TRBD1